This entry is about one T cell receptor (beta chain). The germline V gene has CDR1 SGHTS and CDR2 YDEGEE. V lost 0 bases, J lost 7 bases, and 14 bases lay in between. This CDR3 has 15 amino acids. TCRdb keeps only in-frame clones here, not all; method: immunoSEQ multiplex PCR. The data hold around 94,000 clones, with over 75% observed a single time. The sample originates from a study of control samples from healthy donors and cancer patients. The origin of this receptor is a woman between 18 and 30 years old in good health. The chain couples TRBV5-8 to TRBJ1-5; possibly TRBD1 for D (5 bases). Specimen: blood. The CDR3 DNA reads TGTGCCAGCAGCTTGGGGGGCGGGGTCCAGCAGCCCCAGCATTTT. Encoded protein: CASSLGGGVQQPQHF. Full variable domain (remainder filled in from reference TRBV5-8 and TRBJ1-5): EAGVTQSPTHLIKTRGQQATLRCSPISGHTSVYWYQQALGLGLQFLLWYDEGEERNRGNFPPRFSGRQFPNYSSELNVNALELEDSALYLCASSLGGGVQQPQHFGDGTRLSIL.